This T cell receptor beta chain was recorded in a study of memory CD4+ T cells and cytomegalovirus serostatus. Study-wide findings and caveats: About 40% of the roughly 160 known CMV-associated TCRbeta sequences appeared in CD4+ memory.

The sort gate was single viable CD3+CD4+CD8-CD45RO+ cells for memory CD4+ T cells. Profiling relied on immunoSEQ multiplex PCR, and the TCRdb table lists in-frame clones only, not all of them. The sample includes roughly 28,000 clones, about 78% seen only once; the top ten take 0.85% to 1.2%. This clone has only a few counts. Its cognate antigen is unknown. The source is an adult in good health and CMV-seronegative. Sequencing was performed on memory CD4+ T cells from blood.

CDR3 loop: CASSPRTGELFF. The CDR3 coding sequence is TGTGCCAGCTCACCACGGACCGGGGAGCTGTTTTTT. The chain couples TRBV18 to TRBJ2-2; D not certain. Germline V gene sequence: CDR1 KGHSH, CDR2 LQKENI. The ends were cut back, 1 base at V and 5 bases at J, with 2 bases in the middle. This CDR3 comprises 12 residues.